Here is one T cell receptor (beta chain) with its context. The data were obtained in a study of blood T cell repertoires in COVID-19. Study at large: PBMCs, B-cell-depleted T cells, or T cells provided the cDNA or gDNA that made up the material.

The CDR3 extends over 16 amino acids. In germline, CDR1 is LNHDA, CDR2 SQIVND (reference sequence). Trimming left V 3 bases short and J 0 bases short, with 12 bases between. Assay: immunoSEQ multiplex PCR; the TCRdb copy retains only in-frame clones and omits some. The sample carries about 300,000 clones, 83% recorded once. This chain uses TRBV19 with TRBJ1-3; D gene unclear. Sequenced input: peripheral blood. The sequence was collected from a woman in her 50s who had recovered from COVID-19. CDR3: CASSILGLDSGNTIYF. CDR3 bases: TGTGCCAGTAGTATCCTGGGCCTTGACTCTGGAAACACCATATATTTT.